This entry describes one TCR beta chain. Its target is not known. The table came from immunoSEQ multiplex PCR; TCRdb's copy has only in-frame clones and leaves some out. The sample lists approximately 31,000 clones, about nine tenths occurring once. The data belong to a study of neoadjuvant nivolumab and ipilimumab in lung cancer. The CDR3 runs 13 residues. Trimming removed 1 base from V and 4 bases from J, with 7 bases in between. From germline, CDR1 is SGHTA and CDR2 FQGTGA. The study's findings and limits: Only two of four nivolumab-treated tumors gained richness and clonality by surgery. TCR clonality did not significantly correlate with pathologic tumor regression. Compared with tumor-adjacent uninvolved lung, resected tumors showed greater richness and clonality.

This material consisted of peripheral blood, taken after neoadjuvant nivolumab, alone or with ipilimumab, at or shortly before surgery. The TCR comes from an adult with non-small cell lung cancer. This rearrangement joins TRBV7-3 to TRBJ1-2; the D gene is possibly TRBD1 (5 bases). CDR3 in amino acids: CASSLMGGYGYTF. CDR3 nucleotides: TGTGCCAGCAGCTTAATGGGGGGCTATGGCTACACCTTC.